This T cell receptor beta chain was captured in a study of cytomegalovirus exposure and HLA in healthy donors. On the study more broadly: An analysis done earlier identified more than 100 million unique TCR beta sequences from around 180 million T cells.

Germline assignment: CDR1 LNHDA and CDR2 SQIVND (reference sequence). The CDR3 totals 19 residues. Trimming removed 3 bases at V and 0 bases at J, with 23 bases between. With respect to this clone: Its antigen remains unknown.

The PCR used 60 Vbeta and 13 Jbeta primers. Sequencing used immunoSEQ multiplex PCR; TCRdb keeps in-frame clones, though not all of them. The profile shows 250,000 to 350,000 clones, 70% to 90% of them singletons. Study conclusions and caveats: Among CMV-associated TCR beta chains, most appeared HLA-restricted in a later analysis.

This chain links TRBV19 with TRBJ1-1; perhaps TRBD1 as D (5 bases). The clonotype comes from a man between 40 and 49 years old in good health and CMV-seropositive. The sample taken for sequencing was PBMCs. The CDR3 loop is CASSIRGGYRRILNTEAFF. CDR3 nucleotides: TGTGCCAGTAGTATCCGTGGGGGGTACCGCCGCATATTGAACACTGAAGCTTTCTTT.